The clone carrying this T cell receptor beta chain was counted only a few times. Its cognate antigen is unknown. This sample was included in a study of shared clonotypes between healthy human individuals. Across the study: Donors were two women and three men aged 18 to 49. Overall study results and limits: Sampling covered nothing but blood. Tissue TCR repertoires likely differ from those found in blood. Naive subsets usually exceeded memory subsets in estimated richness.

The CDR3 contains 13 residues. Trimming removed 7 bases at V and 3 bases at J, with 12 bases between. Per germline, CDR1 LGHNT and CDR2 FRNRAP. Sequenced by immunoSEQ multiplex PCR; TCRdb stores in-frame clones only, minus some. In the table there are around 1.1 million clones, roughly 77% of which are singletons. Healthy and HIV-negative, the adult donors had no recent acute infections or vaccinations. This chain joins TRBV12-5 and TRBJ2-5, with D maybe TRBD1 (6 bases). The sequenced material came from memory CD4+ T cells from PBMCs. The sample's subset: CD45RA-negative fraction. The sequence was collected from a man aged 18 to 35 in good health. Some clones in this sample may be carry-over from other donors' samples. The CDR3 DNA reads TGTGCTAGTGCCACGGACAGAAAAGAGACCCAGTACTTC. Encoded protein: CASATDRKETQYF.